This T cell receptor (beta chain) was profiled in a study of cytomegalovirus exposure and HLA in healthy donors. As for this clone: Antigen specificity is unknown.

V shed 6 bases and J 0 bases; nucleotides not matched to a gene: 2. The CDR3 contains 14 residues. The germline CDR1 and CDR2 sequences are SNHLY and FYNNEI. Method: immunoSEQ multiplex PCR; TCRdb's copy keeps in-frame clones and lacks some. The repertoire holds approximately 230,000 clones, with over 75% as singletons. Study observations and caveats: Generally TCR sequences proved uncommon, though certain public TCRs appeared in numerous donors. In vitro confirmation showed three CMV-associated chains to be CMV antigen specific. Cytomegalovirus status was reportedly diagnosed by the classifier with high sensitivity and specificity.

The chain combines TRBV2 with TRBJ1-5, with TRBD1 identical over 7 bases. This sequence originates from a man younger than 35 in good health and CMV-seropositive. Sample: PBMCs. The CDR3 DNA sequence: TGTGCCAGCAGGGGACAGATTAGCAATCAGCCCCAGCATTTT. Translating gives CASRGQISNQPQHF.